This note documents a single TCR beta chain sequence. The CDR3 extends over 14 amino acids. Germline V lookup: CDR1 SGDLS, CDR2 YYNGEE. V was shortened by 0 bases and J by 4 bases, with 7 bases between the two germline ends. This sample is part of a study of blood T cell repertoires in COVID-19. Study-level background: Samples representing acute and convalescent COVID-19 were sourced from the United States, Italy and Spain. PBMCs, B-cell-depleted T cells, or T cells provided the cDNA or gDNA that made up the material.

Per the authors' pipeline: Reference gene primers were amplified, and this amplification served to estimate nucleated cell counts. Only in-frame clones appear in the TCRdb table, and some are missing; sequencing was by immunoSEQ multiplex PCR. The V and J calls and clone size are taken from that table; D and trimming were inferred from the DNA. The data hold 100,000 or so clones, with about nine tenths observed a single time. The genes are TRBV9 and TRBJ1-4; D is uncertain. The origin of this receptor is a man between 60 and 70 years old with acute or convalescent COVID-19. Sequenced material: peripheral blood. The CDR3 loop is CASSVDSYNEKLFF. Here the CDR3 DNA reads TGTGCCAGCAGCGTAGACAGTTATAATGAAAAACTGTTTTTT.